Listed here are 2 T cell receptor beta chains from one sample, sequenced in a study of STAT3 mutations in large granular lymphocyte leukemia. Study-level results: At least one immunodominant TCR beta clonotype appeared in every T-cell large granular lymphocyte leukemia patient.

Data came from immunoSEQ multiplex PCR; TCRdb stores just in-frame clones and leaves some out. This repertoire shows approximately 10,000 clones, roughly 87% found once; its top ten account for about nine tenths. The antigens of these receptors remain unknown. Sequenced sample: peripheral blood mononuclear cells. These receptor sequences come from a man older than 75 with T-cell large granular lymphocyte leukemia. Some clones in this sample may be carry-over from other donors' samples.

The rearrangement joins TRBV29-1 to TRBJ2-5; D ambiguous. CDR1 and CDR2 from the germline V gene are SQVTM and ANQGSEA. The CDR3 length is 12 residues. Trimming removed 4 bases from V and 6 bases from J, with 12 bases in between. The CDR3 DNA reads TGCAGCGTTGCCCTTCTAGTGAAGACCCAGTACTTC. This gives the protein CSVALLVKTQYF.

The genes are TRBV23-1 and TRBJ2-7; D not resolved. TRBV23-1 is marked as an open reading frame, function uncertain. CDR3 length: 15 amino acids. Deletions cut 4 bases from V and 2 bases from J, with 15 bases between. In nucleotides, the CDR3 is TGCGCCAGCAGTCTATGGCAGGACCGGGCCTACGAGCAGTACTTC. Protein product: CASSLWQDRAYEQYF.